This T cell receptor (beta chain) was recovered during a study of lymphopenia after photon versus proton radiotherapy. General study findings and limits: After the lymphocyte nadir, photon-treated repertoires showed oligoclonal expansion, especially of CD8+ Temra cells. Larger post-nadir TCR diversity loss correlated inversely with survival in deceased patients. Better survival with proton therapy was suggested as possible, not demonstrated. Under photons, naive T cells and diversity fell while effector/memory populations rose.

Some clones are missing from TCRdb's copy, which holds only in-frame ones; the method was immunoSEQ multiplex PCR. Of approximately 91,000 clones listed, around 88% were seen once; the top ten hold more than 1.2%. Trimming left V 4 bases short and J 1 base short, with 14 bases between. Germline-derived CDR1 and CDR2 are SGHRS and YFSETQ. This CDR3 has 16 amino acids. Of note for this clone: Its antigen is undetermined.

The chain has TRBV5-1 and TRBJ2-2, with a weak D call TRBD1 (6 bases). This sequence was found in a man in his fifties or sixties with pancreatic cancer. The sample here was peripheral blood, taken from a patient treated with proton-based radiotherapy. CDR3 DNA: TGCGCCAGCAGCAACGAACAGGGTTTGAACACCGGGGAGCTGTTTTTT. Protein: CASSNEQGLNTGELFF.